This T cell receptor (beta chain) was sequenced during a study of CD8 T cells in Susac syndrome. This clonotype was seen just once. The antigen is undetermined. Sequencing of TCR beta was undertaken in CD8+ and CD4+ T cells derived from blood. TEMRA cells underwent FACS enrichment and CD8+ and CD4+ T cells underwent negative isolation. Reverse transcription of about 0.5 to 1 ug RNA was carried out with random hexamers. The CDR3 of TCR beta was amplified by immunoSEQ multiplex PCR across 54 Vbeta and 13 Jbeta. TCRdb reprocessed the immunoSEQ multiplex PCR reads via MiXCR and lists one record per CDR3 protein. The profile shows more than 120,000 distinct CDR3 sequences, approximately 94% of them singletons. General study points: Regarding the TCR sequencing and HLA analysis, the study admitted that a relatively small number of individuals were involved.

Trimming took off 1 base at V and 0 bases at J, with 13 bases between the two ends. Looked up from germline, CDR1 is SGHTA and CDR2 is FQGTGA. The CDR3 totals 17 residues. Sequencing used CD4+ T cells from PBMCs. This TCR was sampled from a human donor in good health. The chain combines TRBV7-3 with TRBJ2-1, with unresolved D. The CDR3 is CASSLMPSGLSYNEQFF. The CDR3 DNA follows: TGTGCCAGCAGCTTAATGCCTAGTGGCCTCTCCTACAATGAGCAGTTCTTC.